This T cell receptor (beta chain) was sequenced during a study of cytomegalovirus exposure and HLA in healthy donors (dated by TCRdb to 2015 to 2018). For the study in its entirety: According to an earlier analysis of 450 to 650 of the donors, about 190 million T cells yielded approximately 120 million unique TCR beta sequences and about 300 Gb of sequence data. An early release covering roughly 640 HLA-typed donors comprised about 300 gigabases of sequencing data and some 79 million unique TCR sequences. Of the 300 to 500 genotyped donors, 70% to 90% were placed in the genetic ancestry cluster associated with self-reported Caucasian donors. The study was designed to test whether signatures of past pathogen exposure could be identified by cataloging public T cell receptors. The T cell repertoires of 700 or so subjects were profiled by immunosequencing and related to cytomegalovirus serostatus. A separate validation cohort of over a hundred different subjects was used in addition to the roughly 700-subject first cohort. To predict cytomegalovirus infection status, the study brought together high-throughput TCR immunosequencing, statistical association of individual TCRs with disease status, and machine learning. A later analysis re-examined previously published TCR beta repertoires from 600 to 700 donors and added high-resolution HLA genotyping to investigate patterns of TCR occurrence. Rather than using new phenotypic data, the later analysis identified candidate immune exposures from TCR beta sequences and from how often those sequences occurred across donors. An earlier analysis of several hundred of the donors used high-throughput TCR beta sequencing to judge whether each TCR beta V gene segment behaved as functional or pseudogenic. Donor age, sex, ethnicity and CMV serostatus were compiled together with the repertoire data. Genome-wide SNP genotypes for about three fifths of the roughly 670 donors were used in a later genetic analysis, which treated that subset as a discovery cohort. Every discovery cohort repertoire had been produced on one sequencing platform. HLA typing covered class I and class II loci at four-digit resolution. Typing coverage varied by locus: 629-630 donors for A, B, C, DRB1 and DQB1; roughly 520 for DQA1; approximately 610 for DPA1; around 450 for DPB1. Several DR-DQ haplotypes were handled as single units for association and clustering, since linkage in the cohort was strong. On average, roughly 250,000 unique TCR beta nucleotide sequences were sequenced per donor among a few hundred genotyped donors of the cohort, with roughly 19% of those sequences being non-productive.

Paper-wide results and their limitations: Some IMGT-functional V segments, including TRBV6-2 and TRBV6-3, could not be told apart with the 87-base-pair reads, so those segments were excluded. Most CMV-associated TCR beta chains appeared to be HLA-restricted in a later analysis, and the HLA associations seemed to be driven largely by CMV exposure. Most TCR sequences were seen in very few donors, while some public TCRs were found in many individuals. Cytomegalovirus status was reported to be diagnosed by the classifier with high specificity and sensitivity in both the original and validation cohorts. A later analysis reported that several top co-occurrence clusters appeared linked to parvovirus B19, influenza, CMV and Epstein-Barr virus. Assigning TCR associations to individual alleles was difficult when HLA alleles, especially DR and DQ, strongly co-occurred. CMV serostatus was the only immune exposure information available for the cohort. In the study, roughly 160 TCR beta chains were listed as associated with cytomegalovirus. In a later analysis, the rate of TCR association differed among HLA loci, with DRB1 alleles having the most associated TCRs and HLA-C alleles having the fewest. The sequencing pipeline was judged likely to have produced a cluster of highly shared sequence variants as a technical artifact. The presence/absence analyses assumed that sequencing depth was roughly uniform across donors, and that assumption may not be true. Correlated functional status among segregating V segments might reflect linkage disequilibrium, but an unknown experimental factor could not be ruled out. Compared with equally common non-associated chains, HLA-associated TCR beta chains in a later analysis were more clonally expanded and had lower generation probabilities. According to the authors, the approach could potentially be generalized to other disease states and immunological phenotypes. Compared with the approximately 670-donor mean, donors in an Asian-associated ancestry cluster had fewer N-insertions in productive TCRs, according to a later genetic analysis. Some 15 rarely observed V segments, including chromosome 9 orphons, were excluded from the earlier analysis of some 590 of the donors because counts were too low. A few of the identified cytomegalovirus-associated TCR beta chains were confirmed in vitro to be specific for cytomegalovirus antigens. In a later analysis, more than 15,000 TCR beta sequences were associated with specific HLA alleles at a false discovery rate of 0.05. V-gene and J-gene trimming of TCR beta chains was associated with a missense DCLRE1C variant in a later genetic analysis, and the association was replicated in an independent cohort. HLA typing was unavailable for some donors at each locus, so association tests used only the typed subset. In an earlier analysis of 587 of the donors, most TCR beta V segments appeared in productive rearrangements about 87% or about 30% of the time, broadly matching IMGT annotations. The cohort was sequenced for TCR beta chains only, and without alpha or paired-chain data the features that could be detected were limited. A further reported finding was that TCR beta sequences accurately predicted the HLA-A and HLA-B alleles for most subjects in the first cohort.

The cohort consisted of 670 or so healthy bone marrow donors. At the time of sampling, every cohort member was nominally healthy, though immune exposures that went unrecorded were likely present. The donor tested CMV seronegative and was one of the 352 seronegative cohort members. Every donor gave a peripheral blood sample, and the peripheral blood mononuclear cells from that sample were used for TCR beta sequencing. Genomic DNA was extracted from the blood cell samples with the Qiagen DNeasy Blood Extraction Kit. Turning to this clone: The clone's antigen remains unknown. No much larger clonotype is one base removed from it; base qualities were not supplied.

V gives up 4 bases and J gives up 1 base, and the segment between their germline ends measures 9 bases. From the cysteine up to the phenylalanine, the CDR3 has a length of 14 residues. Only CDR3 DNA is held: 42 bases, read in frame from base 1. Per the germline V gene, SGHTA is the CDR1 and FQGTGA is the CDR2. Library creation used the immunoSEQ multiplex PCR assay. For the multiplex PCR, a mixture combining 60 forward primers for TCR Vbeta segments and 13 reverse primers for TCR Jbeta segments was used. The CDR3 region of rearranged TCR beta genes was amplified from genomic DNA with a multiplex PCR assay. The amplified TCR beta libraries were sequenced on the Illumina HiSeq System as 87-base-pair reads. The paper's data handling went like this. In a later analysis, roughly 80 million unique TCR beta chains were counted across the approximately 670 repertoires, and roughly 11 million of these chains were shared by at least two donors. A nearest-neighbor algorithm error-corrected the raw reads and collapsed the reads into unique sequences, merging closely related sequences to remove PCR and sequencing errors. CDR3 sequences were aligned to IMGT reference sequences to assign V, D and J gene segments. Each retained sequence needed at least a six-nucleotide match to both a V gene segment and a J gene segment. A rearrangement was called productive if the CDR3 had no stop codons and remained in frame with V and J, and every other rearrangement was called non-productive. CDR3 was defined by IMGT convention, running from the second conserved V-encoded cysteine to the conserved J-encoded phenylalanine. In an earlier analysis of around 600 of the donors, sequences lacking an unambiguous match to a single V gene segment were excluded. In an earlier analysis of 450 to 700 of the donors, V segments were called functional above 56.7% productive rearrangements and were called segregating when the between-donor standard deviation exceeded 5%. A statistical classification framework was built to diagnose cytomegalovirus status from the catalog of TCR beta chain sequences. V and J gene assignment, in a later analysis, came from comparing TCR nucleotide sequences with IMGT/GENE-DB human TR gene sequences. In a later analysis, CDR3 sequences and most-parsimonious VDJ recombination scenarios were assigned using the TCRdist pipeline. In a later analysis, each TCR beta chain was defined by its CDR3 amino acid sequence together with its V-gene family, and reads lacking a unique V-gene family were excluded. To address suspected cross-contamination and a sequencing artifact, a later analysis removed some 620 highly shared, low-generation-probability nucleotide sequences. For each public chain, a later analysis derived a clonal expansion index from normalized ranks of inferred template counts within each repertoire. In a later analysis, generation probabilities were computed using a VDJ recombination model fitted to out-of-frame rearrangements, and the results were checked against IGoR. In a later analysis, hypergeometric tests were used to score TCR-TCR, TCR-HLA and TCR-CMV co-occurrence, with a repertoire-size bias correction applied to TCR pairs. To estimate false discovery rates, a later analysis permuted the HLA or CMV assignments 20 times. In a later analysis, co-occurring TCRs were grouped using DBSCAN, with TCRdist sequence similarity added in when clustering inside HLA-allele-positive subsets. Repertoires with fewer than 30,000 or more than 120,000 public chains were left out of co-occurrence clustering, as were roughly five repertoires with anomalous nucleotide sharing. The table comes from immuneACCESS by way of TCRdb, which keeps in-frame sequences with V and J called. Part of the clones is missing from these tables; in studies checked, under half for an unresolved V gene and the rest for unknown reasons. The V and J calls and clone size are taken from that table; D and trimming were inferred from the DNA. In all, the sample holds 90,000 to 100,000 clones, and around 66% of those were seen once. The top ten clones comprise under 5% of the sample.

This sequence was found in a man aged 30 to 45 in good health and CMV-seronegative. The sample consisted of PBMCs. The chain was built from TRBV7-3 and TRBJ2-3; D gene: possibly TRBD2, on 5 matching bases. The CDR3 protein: CASSSLGGTDTQYF. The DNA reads TGTGCCAGCAGCTCCCTCGGGGGCACAGATACGCAGTATTTT.